These 23 T cell receptor beta chains came from one sample sequenced in a study of cytomegalovirus exposure and HLA in healthy donors. Primers included in the PCR were 60 Vbeta and 13 Jbeta primers. Only in-frame clones appear in the TCRdb table, and some are missing; sequencing was by immunoSEQ multiplex PCR. Of more than 150,000 clones in the sample, 87% were seen once. The sequenced material came from PBMCs. The source of these receptors is a girl in the first two years of life in good health and CMV-seronegative.

The gene calls are TRBV7-8 and TRBJ1-1; D gene ambiguous. Germline V gene lookup returns CDR1 SGHVS and CDR2 FQNEAQ. Trimming took off 1 base at V and 11 bases at J, with 14 bases between the two ends. The length of the CDR3 is 13 residues. CDR3 in amino acids: CASSLDPTPSAFF. For the CDR3, the DNA is TGTGCCAGCAGCTTAGATCCTACTCCGTCTGCTTTCTTT.

This chain joins TRBV27 and TRBJ1-1; the match to TRBD1 covers 8 bases. V shed 5 bases and J 1 base; nucleotides not matched to a gene: 3. The CDR3 covers 14 residues. The germline V gene has CDR1 MNHEY and CDR2 SMNVEV (reference sequence). The CDR3 region is CASSNGQGNTEAFF. The CDR3 region has the DNA TGTGCCAGCAGTAACGGACAGGGGAACACTGAAGCTTTCTTT.

This chain joins TRBV4-2 and TRBJ2-2; TRBD2 agrees at 12 bases. The V and J ends lost 4 bases and 3 bases, in that order; junction bases with no gene match: 3. Germline CDR1 and CDR2: LGHNA and YNFKEQ. This CDR3 comprises 16 residues. The CDR3 nucleotides read TGTGCCAGCAGCCCTGCTAGCGGGAGGGACACCGGGGAGCTGTTTTTT. This sequence encodes CASSPASGRDTGELFF.

The chain carries TRBV7-9 and TRBJ1-3; 7 bases match TRBD1. V was clipped by 5 bases and J by 3 bases; unmatched bases: 4. The CDR3 length is 14 residues. Germline CDR1 is SEHNR and CDR2 is FQNEAQ (reference sequence). In DNA, the CDR3 is TGTGCCAGCAGCCTGACAGGGTTTGGAAACACCATATATTTT. It codes for CASSLTGFGNTIYF.

This clone was seen only a few times. The rearrangement uses TRBV19 and TRBJ1-2; no clear D gene. The germline CDR1 and CDR2 sequences are LNHDA and SQIVND (reference sequence). The CDR3 is 13 residues long. The V and J ends lost 6 bases and 5 bases respectively, with 13 bases between them. CDR3 amino acids: CASSDNAPYGYTF. CDR3 bases: TGTGCCAGTAGCGACAACGCCCCTTATGGCTACACCTTC.

V is TRBV6-6 and J is TRBJ1-1, with D possibly matching TRBD1 (5 bases). The ends were cut back, 4 bases at V and 3 bases at J, with 15 bases in the middle. The CDR3 runs 15 residues. Germline V gene sequence: CDR1 MNHNY, CDR2 SVGAGI (reference sequence). The CDR3 here is CASSLTLRADTEAFF. CDR3 nucleotide sequence: TGTGCCAGCAGTTTAACCCTCAGGGCCGACACTGAAGCTTTCTTT.

The chain combines TRBV5-1 with TRBJ2-4; D perhaps matches TRBD1 (5 bases). The germline CDR1 and CDR2 sequences are SGHRS and YFSETQ. The length of the CDR3 is 16 residues. Trimming removed 3 bases at V and 0 bases at J, with 13 bases between. The CDR3 sequence is CASSSWGRKAKNIQYF. CDR3 bases: TGCGCCAGCAGCTCCTGGGGCCGGAAAGCCAAAAACATTCAGTACTTC.

The V call is TRBV21-1, the J call TRBJ2-5; the D call of TRBD2 is as the table states it, not checked on the DNA. TRBV21-1 is annotated as a pseudogene. This CDR3 contains 18 residues. In DNA, the CDR3 is TGTGCCAGCAGCAAAGCGCTTCGGGCGGGCCGCAACTGCGAGACCCAGTACTTC. Its protein is CASSKALRAGRNCETQYF.

The gene calls are TRBV30 and TRBJ2-7; 7 nucleotides agree with TRBD1. V lost 1 base to trimming and J lost 5 bases; unmatched junction nucleotides: 8. The CDR3 is 14 amino acids. CDR1 and CDR2 from the germline V gene are GTSNPN and SVGIG (reference sequence). Here the CDR3 reads CAWSAGTARNEQYF. DNA of the CDR3: TGTGCCTGGAGTGCCGGGACAGCGAGGAACGAGCAGTACTTC.

This sequence joins TRBV15 and TRBJ2-7; D is ambiguous. CDR1 is LNHNV and CDR2 is YYDKDF in the germline V gene (reference sequence). Trimming removed 2 bases at V and 5 bases at J, with 10 bases between. There are 13 residues in the CDR3. The CDR3 spells CATSRLLRDEQYF. The DNA of the CDR3 is TGTGCCACCAGCAGACTGCTCCGGGACGAGCAGTACTTC. Based on the CDR3 plus reference TRBV15 and TRBJ2-7, the full variable domain is DAMVIQNPRYQVTQFGKPVTLSCSQTLNHNVMYWYQQKSSQAPKLLFHYYDKDFNNEADTPDNFQSRRPNTSFCFLDIRSPGLGDTAMYLCATSRLLRDEQYFGPGTRLTVT.

This sequence joins TRBV15 and TRBJ2-7; 9 bases are shared with TRBD1. Germline CDR1 LNHNV, CDR2 YYDKDF (reference sequence). The CDR3 spans 16 residues. The V and J ends lost 3 bases and 2 bases, in that order; junction bases with no gene match: 8. Written as DNA, the CDR3 is TGTGCCACCAGCAGTGTGACAGGGGGAAGGGCCTACGAGCAGTACTTC. Translation: CATSSVTGGRAYEQYF.

The V and J genes are TRBV19 and TRBJ2-2; TRBD2 agrees at 13 bases. CDR3 length equals 16 residues. CDR1 is LNHDA and CDR2 is SQIVND in the germline V gene (reference sequence). J was trimmed by 7 bases and V by 3 bases; bases with no gene match: 5. The CDR3 DNA reads as TGTGCCAGTAGTATCAGGACTAGCGGGAGATACGGGGAGCTGTTTTTT. It yields the protein CASSIRTSGRYGELFF.

The chain has TRBV6-1 and TRBJ1-6, with 7 bases fitting TRBD1. The CDR3 is made up of 15 amino acids. Germline V gives CDR1 MNHNS, CDR2 SASEGT. V shed 4 bases, J shed 7 bases, and the junction held 7 bases outside the gene matches. The DNA of the CDR3 is TGTGCCAGCAGTGGTAGGCAGGGGGTGAATTCACCCCTCCACTTT. This translates into CASSGRQGVNSPLHF.

The gene calls are TRBV30 and TRBJ2-1; perhaps TRBD2 as D (5 bases). In germline, CDR1 is GTSNPN, CDR2 SVGIG (reference sequence). The CDR3 is 14 amino acids. With 3 bases removed from V and 4 bases from J, the gap between germline ends came to 13 bases. CDR3 DNA: TGTGCCTGGAGAATAGGAGGTCGGTACAATGAGCAGTTCTTC. This gives the protein CAWRIGGRYNEQFF. The full variable domain, in which reference TRBV30 and TRBJ2-1 provide the parts outside the CDR3, is SQTIHQWPATLVQPVGSPLSLECTVEGTSNPNLYWYRQAAGRGLQLLFYSVGIGQISSEVPQNLSASRPQDRQFILSSKKLLLSDSGFYLCAWRIGGRYNEQFFGPGTRLTVL.

The CDR3 coding sequence is TGTGCCAGCAGCGTAAACGGGGGGGAAGGCGAGCAGTACTTC. Translation gives CASSVNGGEGEQYF. This chain uses TRBV9 with TRBJ2-7; 8 bases align to TRBD2. Germline lookup yields CDR1 SGDLS and CDR2 YYNGEE. V gave up 1 base and J gave up 6 bases; unmatched junction bases: 6. This CDR3 spans 14 amino acids.

The chain recombines TRBV4-1 with TRBJ2-7, with 12 bases lining up with TRBD1. The CDR3 runs 16 residues. V lost 1 base to trimming and J lost 6 bases; unmatched junction nucleotides: 7. Germline lookup yields CDR1 MGHRA and CDR2 YSYEKL. The CDR3 loop is CASSQVRPGQGAEQYF. Here the CDR3 DNA reads TGCGCCAGCAGCCAAGTACGTCCGGGACAGGGGGCCGAGCAGTACTTC.

J is TRBJ2-5 and V is TRBV6-6; TRBD2 agrees at 11 bases. V lost 3 bases and J lost 4; bases outside the gene matches: 4. Germline CDR1 reads MNHNY; CDR2 reads SVGAGI (reference sequence). The CDR3 consists of 15 residues. CDR3 coding DNA: TGTGCCAGCAGTTATAGCGGGGGGGCCGGAGAGACCCAGTACTTC. This sequence encodes CASSYSGGAGETQYF.

V usage is TRBV5-5 and J usage is TRBJ2-7, with unresolved D. The V end lost 1 base, the J end lost 2 bases, and 10 bases lay between the germline ends. This CDR3 spans 14 amino acids. The germline V gene encodes CDR1 SGHKS and CDR2 YYEKEE (reference sequence). CDR3 sequence: CASSLLSEAYEQYF. CDR3 coding DNA: TGTGCCAGCAGCTTGCTGAGCGAGGCCTACGAGCAGTACTTC.

The chain carries TRBV29-1 and TRBJ1-2; D is undetermined. Trimming shortened V by 2 bases and J by 4 bases, and 8 bases separated the two germline ends. The CDR3 runs 12 residues. CDR1 is SQVTM and CDR2 is ANQGSEA in the germline V gene. CDR3 sequence: CSVEQSGYGYTF. CDR3 in DNA: TGCAGCGTTGAACAGTCGGGCTATGGCTACACCTTC.

The chain couples TRBV7-2 to TRBJ2-5, with 7 bases identical to TRBD1. The last part of the DNA fits TRBJ2-7 better; the J call may be wrong. CDR1 and CDR2 from the germline V gene are SGHTA and FQGNSA. This CDR3 has 14 amino acids. Here the CDR3 reads CASSKRDSSYEQYF. The DNA for the CDR3 is TGTGCCAGCAGCAAGAGGGACAGCTCCTACGAGCAGTACTTC.

The gene calls are TRBV2 and TRBJ1-5; D perhaps matches TRBD1 (5 bases). The CDR3 covers 15 residues. The germline V gene has CDR1 SNHLY and CDR2 FYNNEI. The ends were cut back, 7 bases at V and 6 bases at J, with 19 bases in the middle. DNA of the CDR3: TGTGCCAGCATGTTGGGGGGGTCTATGCGTCAGCCCCAGCATTTT. This codes for CASMLGGSMRQPQHF. The full variable domain, with the rest looked up from reference TRBV2 and TRBJ1-5, is EPEVTQTPSHQVTQMGQEVILRCVPISNHLYFYWYRQILGQKVEFLVSFYNNEISEKSEIFDDQFSVERPDGSNFTLKIRSTKLEDSAMYFCASMLGGSMRQPQHFGDGTRLSIL.

This clone was seen only once. This chain uses TRBV6-5 with TRBJ2-1; TRBD1 agrees at 8 bases. J gave up 7 bases and V 1 base, and 9 bases lay outside the gene matches. This CDR3 comprises 16 residues. Germline-derived CDR1 and CDR2 are MNHEY and SVGAGI. The CDR3 DNA reads as TGTGCCAGCAGTTACTTTCTGGGGCAGGGGGCGAATGAGCAGTTCTTC. It encodes CASSYFLGQGANEQFF.

This clone was recorded a few times. This sequence joins TRBV11-2 and TRBJ2-6; TRBD1 agrees at 10 bases. Germline CDR1 and CDR2: SGHAT and FQNNGV. The ends lost 5 bases at V and 2 bases at J; junction bases unmatched: 9. This CDR3 comprises 18 residues. Written as DNA, the CDR3 is TGTGCCAGCAGCAACCGGGACAGGGGTCGGACTGGGGCCAACGTCCTGACTTTC. As protein: CASSNRDRGRTGANVLTF.